A selection of T cell receptor beta chains follows, all from one sample in a study of blood T cell repertoires in COVID-19. Repertoires were generated with immunoSEQ multiplex PCR, while TCRdb's copy carries only in-frame clones and drops some. The data show more than 100,000 clones, approximately 90% seen once. The sequenced sample consisted of peripheral blood. These receptors were obtained from a man aged 50 or older in a cohort sampled during active COVID-19. Each CDR3 is given with its conserved first and last residue. A D gene is named only where the DNA matches it firmly. Size tells how often a clone was seen (once, few, many) or the class of an expanded clone, and some rows leave it out.

NA | NA | TRBJ2-6 | TRBV5-6 | TGTGCCAGCAGCTTACTGTCCCCTGGGGCCAACGTCCTGACTTTC | CASSLLSPGANVLTF
few | NA | TRBJ1-6 | TRBV6-2/TRBV6-3 | TGTGCCAGCAGTTACGGGGGGATTGGGTCACCCCTCCACTTT | CASSYGGIGSPLHF
NA | TRBD1 | TRBJ2-1 | TRBV7-9 | TGTGCCAGCAGCCCTTGGACAGGGGGCAATGAGCAGTTCTTC | CASSPWTGGNEQFF
NA | NA | TRBJ2-1 | TRBV5-1 | TGCGCCAGCAGCTTTGGAGGGAATAATGAGCAGTTCTTC | CASSFGGNNEQFF
NA | NA | TRBJ1-1 | TRBV7-9 | TGTGCCAGCAGCTTAGCAGGGCGGGGGCGATTTACGAACACTGAAGCTTTCTTT | CASSLAGRGRFTNTEAFF
NA | NA | TRBJ1-5 | TRBV5-3 | TGTGCCAGAAGGCCTGCAGGGGAAAAGCATTTT | CARRPAGEKHF
NA | NA | TRBJ2-4 | TRBV5-5 | TGTGCCAGCAGGGAACAGGGCGCAGACATTCAGTACTTC | CASREQGADIQYF
NA | TRBD1 | TRBJ2-7 | TRBV6-5 | TGTGCCAGCAAAAAGGTCACAGGGGCCTACGAGCAGTACTTC | CASKKVTGAYEQYF
NA | TRBD2 | TRBJ2-2 | TRBV27 | TGTGCCAGCAGTTTAAGAGTAGCGGGGGCGAACACCGGGGAGCTGTTTTTT | CASSLRVAGANTGELFF
NA | NA | TRBJ1-5 | TRBV21-1 | TGTGCCAGCAGCAAAGGGGCCGGCGGGGACAGGGGTCAGCCCCAGCATTTT | CASSKGAGGDRGQPQHF
NA | TRBD1 | TRBJ1-2 | TRBV5-4 | TGTGCCAGCAGCTTGGGCAGGGGGCGAGGAGTTAACTATGGCTACACCTTC | CASSLGRGRGVNYGYTF
NA | TRBD2 | TRBJ2-1 | TRBV7-2 | TGTGCCAGCAGCTTAATCCCTTCCGGGGGGGCCAACTACAATGAGCAGTTCTTC | CASSLIPSGGANYNEQFF
NA | NA | TRBJ2-5 | TRBV4-2 | TGTGCCAGCAGCCAAGATCAGGCAGTCATGGAGACCCAGTACTTC | CASSQDQAVMETQYF
NA | TRBD1 | TRBJ1-2 | TRBV5-4 | TGTGCCAGCAGCTTGGAATGGACAGGGATAGAAACTAATGGCTACACCTTC | CASSLEWTGIETNGYTF
NA | NA | TRBJ2-5 | TRBV6-2/TRBV6-3 | TGTGCCAGCAGTTACGTTGCGGCCCAAGAGACCCAGTACTTC | CASSYVAAQETQYF
NA | NA | TRBJ1-2 | TRBV6-6 | TGTGCCAGCAGTTACTGGGCTGGCTTAGCTAACTATGGCTACACCTTC | CASSYWAGLANYGYTF
NA | NA | TRBJ1-3 | TRBV15 | TGTGCCACCAGAAGCTTTTCTGGAAACACCATATATTTT | CATRSFSGNTIYF
NA | NA | TRBJ2-3 | TRBV9 | TGTGCCAGCAGCGCCACCTCCGGGACAAAGGGGGATACGCAGTATTTT | CASSATSGTKGDTQYF
NA | TRBD1 | TRBJ1-2 | TRBV5-1 | TGCGCCAGCAGCGTAACCGGAGGACAGGGTTATGGCTACACCTTC | CASSVTGGQGYGYTF
NA | NA | TRBJ2-6 | TRBV5-8 | TGTGCCAGCAGCCATTCTCGTCAGGATTACGTCCTGACTTTC | CASSHSRQDYVLTF
NA | TRBD2 | TRBJ2-3 | TRBV5-6 | TGTGCCAGCAGCTTGAAACTAGCGGGGGGAGGTACGCAGTATTTT | CASSLKLAGGGTQYF
NA | TRBD1 | TRBJ2-5 | TRBV28 | TGTGCCAGCAGTTTAACGGACAGGTTCGAAGAGACCCAGTACTTC | CASSLTDRFEETQYF
NA | TRBD2 | TRBJ2-1 | TRBV18 | TGTGCCAGCTCACCTAGCGGGGGGGCCACGAATGAGCAGTTCTTC | CASSPSGGATNEQFF